Below, 12 T cell receptor beta chains from the same sample are listed, as sequenced in a study of tumor-infiltrating lymphocytes in primary liver carcinoma. TCR beta cDNA was prepared out of approximately 470 ng total RNA by means of a constant-region primer. What produced the TCR beta libraries was three nested multiplex PCR rounds using slightly modified ARM-PCR. TRBV1-TRBV30 forward primers paired with a C-beta reverse primer drove the first two PCR rounds, about 10 cycles each. MiXCR, applied by TCRdb to the multiplex PCR reads, yields one record per CDR3 protein. The repertoire holds about 300,000 distinct CDR3 sequences, with 60% to 80% as singletons. The blood RNA (from unsorted whole blood) was obtained, and germline DNA was also extracted. The sequencing input was peripheral blood. The receptors were gathered from a man in his forties with primary liver carcinoma and hepatitis B virus infection.

The chain carries TRBV12-3 or TRBV12-4 and TRBJ2-3; TRBD2 aligns across 8 bases. V lost 1 base and J lost 4; bases outside the gene matches: 7. This CDR3 comprises 16 residues. CDR3 DNA sequence: TGTGCCAGCAGTTTAGATTCCAGCGGGAGCGCAGATACGCAGTATTTT. It specifies CASSLDSSGSADTQYF.

The rearrangement uses TRBV5-1 and TRBJ2-2, with D perhaps matching TRBD1 or TRBD2 (6 bases each). Germline V gene data show CDR1 as SGHRS and CDR2 as YFSETQ. The CDR3 spans 17 residues. Trimming took 0 bases from V and 5 from J, leaving 17 bases between them. The CDR3 sequence is CASSLVGGGVDTGELFF. DNA for the CDR3: TGCGCCAGCAGCTTGGTTGGAGGGGGTGTCGATACCGGGGAGCTGTTTTTT.

In this sample, this clonotype turned up many times. The chain is built from TRBV29-1 and TRBJ2-3; 11 nucleotides line up with TRBD1. V shed 6 bases, J shed 6 bases, and the junction held 11 bases outside the gene matches. Germline CDR1 SQVTM, CDR2 ANQGSEA. The CDR3 extends over 15 amino acids. DNA of the CDR3: TGCAGCGTGGAGCGAGGGGGACAGGGGGGGGATACGCAGTATTTT. Protein product: CSVERGGQGGDTQYF.

This clonotype was picked up many times. The rearrangement joins TRBV29-1 to TRBJ2-1, with D uncertain. CDR3 length: 11 residues. V was trimmed by 3 bases and J by 3 bases, leaving 3 bases between them. The V gene's germline CDR1 is SQVTM and CDR2 ANQGSEA. The CDR3 region is CSVEIYNEQFF. In DNA, the CDR3 is TGCAGCGTTGAGATCTACAATGAGCAGTTCTTC.

V and J are TRBV5-4 and TRBJ2-5; D remains ambiguous. V was clipped by 4 bases and J by 3 bases, with 16 bases between them. This CDR3 has 15 residues. Germline loops: CDR1 SGHNT, CDR2 YYREEE (reference sequence). The CDR3 sequence is CASSPMCSGKETQYF. The CDR3 coding sequence is TGTGCCAGCAGCCCTATGTGTAGTGGAAAAGAGACCCAGTACTTC.

About this clonotype: This sequence may be a read error, since a much larger clone differs from it by one base. This chain connects TRBV6-2 or TRBV6-3 to TRBJ2-2; 9 nucleotides line up with TRBD1. The CDR3 extends over 15 amino acids. Trimming cost V 2 bases and J 10 bases; bases outside gene matches: 8. Germline V lookup: CDR1 MNHEY, CDR2 SVGEGT. The chain's CDR3 is CASSYGTGFSEELFF. The CDR3 nucleotides are TGTGCCAGCAGTTACGGGACAGGGTTTTCCGAGGAGCTGTTTTTT.

Turning to this clonotype: This may be a read error: a much more frequent sequence differs by one nucleotide. The V gene is TRBV6-6, the J gene TRBJ2-7; D is unresolved. CDR3 length: 11 residues. Looked up from germline, CDR1 is MNHNY and CDR2 is SVGAGI (reference sequence). This CDR3 is CASTPGYAQYF. The CDR3 DNA reads TGTGCCAGCACCCCAGGCTACGCGCAGTACTTC.

Notes on this clonotype: A much more abundant neighbour one base away suggests this may be a read error. The chain is built from TRBV6-1 and TRBJ2-3; TRBD2 aligns across 12 bases. CDR1 and CDR2 (germline): MNHNS, SASEGT. V trimming: 4 bases; J trimming: 8 bases; junction bases outside the gene matches: 7. The CDR3 has 15 amino acids. The CDR3 region has the DNA TGTGCCAGCAGTGTGACTAGCGGGAGATCAGGTACGCAGTATTTT. Translated: CASSVTSGRSGTQYF.

Concerning this clonotype: The missing conserved phenylalanine or tryptophan at the end of this CDR3 makes a read error likely. The DNA is left out, because the CDR3 cannot be placed on it with certainty; the CDR3 is given as TCRdb lists it. This rearrangement joins TRBV11-3 to TRBJ2-2; TRBD1 is the table's D call, not checked against the DNA. The germline V gene has CDR1 SGHNT and CDR2 YENEEA. Termini included, the CDR3 measures 16 amino acids. This CDR3 reads CASSLRGTRGTGELFL.

In its sample, this clonotype was seen a few times. CDR3 DNA sequence: TGTGCCAGCAGTTTCGTTTCACAGAGGGGGCTTAACACTGAAGCTTTCTTT. It yields the protein CASSFVSQRGLNTEAFF. The chain links TRBV28 to TRBJ1-1; TRBD1 matches at 7 bases. Germline V gene data show CDR1 as MDHEN and CDR2 as SYDVKM. The junction had 12 bases not matched to a gene; V was cut back by 3 bases and J by 2 bases. This CDR3 has 17 residues.

This chain connects TRBV4-2 to TRBJ2-3; D tentatively fits TRBD1 or TRBD2 (5 bases each). This CDR3 contains 16 residues. Germline CDR1 LGHNA, CDR2 YNFKEQ. For the CDR3, the DNA is TGTGGCAACAGCACGACACCGGGACCGAGCACAGATACGCAGTATTTT. Translated: CGNSTTPGPSTDTQYF.

As for this clonotype: A single base separates this from a much larger clone, so it may be a read error. V gene TRBV30 combines with J gene TRBJ2-3; perhaps TRBD1 as D (6 bases). CDR1 and CDR2 (germline): GTSNPN, SVGIG (reference sequence). This CDR3 comprises 14 residues. The V and J ends lost 5 bases and 5 bases respectively, with 17 bases between them. The CDR3 DNA follows: TGTGCCTGGGATACACTGGGGGCAGGAGATACGCAGTATTTT. It encodes CAWDTLGAGDTQYF.